The 2 T cell receptor beta chains given below trace back to one sample, sequenced in a study of long-term antiretroviral therapy in people with HIV. Assay version v3.0 of immunoSEQ was used, and it was run at survey level. Measured with immunoSEQ multiplex PCR; TCRdb has only the in-frame clones, and not every one. The data hold 15,000 or so clones, with more than 75% observed a single time. Sequences were derived from unsorted PBMCs, sampled 3.1 years after starting antiretroviral therapy. These receptors all stem from a man aged 35 to 55 with HIV.

This chain joins TRBV10-3 and TRBJ1-6; no definite D call. Germline V gene data show CDR1 as ENHRY and CDR2 as SYGVKD. This CDR3 has 15 amino acids. V lost 3 bases and J lost 7, with 13 bases in between. The CDR3 spells CAISDGLGRNSPLHF. The CDR3 coding sequence is TGTGCCATCAGTGACGGTCTCGGGAGGAATTCACCCCTCCACTTT.

The chain recombines TRBV7-9 with TRBJ2-7; 7 nucleotides line up with TRBD2. V lost 2 bases and J lost 0; bases outside the gene matches: 7. The CDR3 is 16 residues long. The germline V gene encodes CDR1 SEHNR and CDR2 FQNEAQ (reference sequence). CDR3 nucleotide sequence: TGTGCCAGCAGCTTACTGGGAGGGCGGCCCTCCTACGAGCAGTACTTC. This translates into CASSLLGGRPSYEQYF.